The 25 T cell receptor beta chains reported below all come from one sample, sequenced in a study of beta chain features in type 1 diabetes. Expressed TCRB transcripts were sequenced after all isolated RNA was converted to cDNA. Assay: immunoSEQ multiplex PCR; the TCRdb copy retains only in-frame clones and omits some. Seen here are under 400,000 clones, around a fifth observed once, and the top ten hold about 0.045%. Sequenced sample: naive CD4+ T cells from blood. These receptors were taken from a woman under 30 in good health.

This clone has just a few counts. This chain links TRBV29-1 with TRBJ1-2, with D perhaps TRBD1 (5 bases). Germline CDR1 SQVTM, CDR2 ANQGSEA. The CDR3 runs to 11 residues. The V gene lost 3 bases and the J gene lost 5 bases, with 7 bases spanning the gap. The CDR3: CSVEGGYGYTF. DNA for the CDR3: TGCAGCGTTGAGGGGGGATATGGCTACACCTTC.

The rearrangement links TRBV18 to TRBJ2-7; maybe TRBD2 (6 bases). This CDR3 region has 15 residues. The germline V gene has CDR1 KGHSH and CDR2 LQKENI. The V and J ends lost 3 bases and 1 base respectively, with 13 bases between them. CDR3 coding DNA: TGTGCCAGCTCACCGAACGGGAGAGGGTCCTACGAGCAGTACTTC. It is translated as CASSPNGRGSYEQYF.

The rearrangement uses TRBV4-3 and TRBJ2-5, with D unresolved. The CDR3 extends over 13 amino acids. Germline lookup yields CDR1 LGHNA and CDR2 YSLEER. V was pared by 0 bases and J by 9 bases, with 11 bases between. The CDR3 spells CASSQEHLHSQYF. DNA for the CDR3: TGCGCCAGCAGCCAAGAGCATTTGCACTCCCAGTACTTC.

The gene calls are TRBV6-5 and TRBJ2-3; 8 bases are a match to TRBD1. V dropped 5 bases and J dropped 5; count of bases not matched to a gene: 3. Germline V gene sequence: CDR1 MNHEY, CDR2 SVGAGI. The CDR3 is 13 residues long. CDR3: CASSKDRVDTQYF. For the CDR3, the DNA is TGTGCCAGCAGTAAGGACAGGGTAGATACGCAGTATTTT.

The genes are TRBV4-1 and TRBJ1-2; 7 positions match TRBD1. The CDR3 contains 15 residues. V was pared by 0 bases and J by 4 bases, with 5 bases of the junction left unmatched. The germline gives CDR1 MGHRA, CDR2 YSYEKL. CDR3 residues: CASSQEEGAFYGYTF. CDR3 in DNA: TGCGCCAGCAGCCAAGAAGAGGGGGCCTTCTATGGCTACACCTTC.

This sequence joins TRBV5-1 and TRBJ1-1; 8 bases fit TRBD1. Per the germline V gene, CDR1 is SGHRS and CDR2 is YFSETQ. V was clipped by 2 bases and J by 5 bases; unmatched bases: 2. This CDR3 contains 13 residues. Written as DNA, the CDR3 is TGCGCCAGCAGCTTCACAGGGGGGACTGAAGCTTTCTTT. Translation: CASSFTGGTEAFF.

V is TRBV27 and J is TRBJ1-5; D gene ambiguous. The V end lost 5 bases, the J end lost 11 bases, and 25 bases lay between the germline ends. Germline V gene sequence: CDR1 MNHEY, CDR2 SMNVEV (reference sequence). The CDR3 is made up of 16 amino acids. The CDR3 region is CASSGPEGWSRRAQHF. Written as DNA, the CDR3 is TGTGCCAGCAGTGGGCCGGAGGGCTGGAGCAGGAGGGCCCAGCATTTT.

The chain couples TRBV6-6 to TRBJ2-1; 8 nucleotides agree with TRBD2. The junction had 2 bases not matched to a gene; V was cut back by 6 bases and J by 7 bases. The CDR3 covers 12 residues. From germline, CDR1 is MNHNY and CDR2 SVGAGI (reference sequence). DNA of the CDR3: TGTGCCAGCAGCCGGGGGGGGAATGAGCAGTTCTTC. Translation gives CASSRGGNEQFF.

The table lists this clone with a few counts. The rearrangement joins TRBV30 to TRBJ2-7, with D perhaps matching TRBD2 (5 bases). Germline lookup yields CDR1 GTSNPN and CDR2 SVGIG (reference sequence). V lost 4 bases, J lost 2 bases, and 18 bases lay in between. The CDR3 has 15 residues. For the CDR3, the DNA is TGTGCCTGGACGGGCGGGCGGAATGCGGCCTACGAGCAGTACTTC. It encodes CAWTGGRNAAYEQYF.

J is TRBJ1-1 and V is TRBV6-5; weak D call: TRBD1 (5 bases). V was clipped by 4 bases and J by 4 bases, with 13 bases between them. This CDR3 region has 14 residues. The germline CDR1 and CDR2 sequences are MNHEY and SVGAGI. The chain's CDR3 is CASSSSGGSTEAFF. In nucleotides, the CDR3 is TGTGCCAGCAGTTCGTCCGGGGGGAGCACTGAAGCTTTCTTT.

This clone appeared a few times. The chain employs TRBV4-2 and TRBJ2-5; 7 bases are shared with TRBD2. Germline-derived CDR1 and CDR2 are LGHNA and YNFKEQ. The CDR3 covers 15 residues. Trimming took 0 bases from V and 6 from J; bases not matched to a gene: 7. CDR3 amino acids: CASSQERGGLQTQYF. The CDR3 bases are TGTGCCAGCAGCCAAGAACGGGGAGGGCTTCAGACCCAGTACTTC.

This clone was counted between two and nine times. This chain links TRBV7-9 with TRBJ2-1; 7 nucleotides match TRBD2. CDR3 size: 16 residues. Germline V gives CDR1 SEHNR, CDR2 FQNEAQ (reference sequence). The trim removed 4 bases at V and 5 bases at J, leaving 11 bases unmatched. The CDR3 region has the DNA TGTGCCAGCAGCTCCGCCTCCGCGGGGGTACACAATGAGCAGTTCTTC. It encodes CASSSASAGVHNEQFF.

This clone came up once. CDR3 protein: CASVASGTDTQYF. The DNA for the CDR3 is TGTGCTAGTGTTGCTAGTGGCACAGATACGCAGTATTTT. The rearrangement uses TRBV12-5 and TRBJ2-3; no reliable D call. The germline CDR1 and CDR2 sequences are LGHNT and FRNRAP. Trimming pared 7 bases from V and 1 base from J, leaving 9 bases between. The CDR3 runs 13 residues.

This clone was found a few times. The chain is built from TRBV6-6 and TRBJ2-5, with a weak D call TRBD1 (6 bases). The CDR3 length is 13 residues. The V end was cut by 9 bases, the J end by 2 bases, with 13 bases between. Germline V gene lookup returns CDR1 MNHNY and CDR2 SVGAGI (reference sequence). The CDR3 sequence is CASTGRGQETQYF. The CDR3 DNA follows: TGTGCCAGTACAGGGAGAGGGCAAGAGACCCAGTACTTC.

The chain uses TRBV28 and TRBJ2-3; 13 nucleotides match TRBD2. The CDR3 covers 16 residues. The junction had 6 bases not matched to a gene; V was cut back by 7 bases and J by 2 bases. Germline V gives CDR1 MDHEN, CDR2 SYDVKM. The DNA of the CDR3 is TGTGCCAGCACCTTAACTAGCGGGGGGGTCACAGATACGCAGTATTTT. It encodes CASTLTSGGVTDTQYF.

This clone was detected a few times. For the CDR3, the DNA is TGTGCCTGGAGAAGGCGGGGGGGATCCAATGAGCAGTTCTTC. Its protein product is CAWRRRGGSNEQFF. The rearrangement links TRBV30 to TRBJ2-1; TRBD2 aligns across 9 bases. The germline V gene has CDR1 GTSNPN and CDR2 SVGIG (reference sequence). The CDR3 has 14 amino acids. The J segment lost 6 bases and the V segment lost 3 bases, leaving 6 bases of the junction unmatched.

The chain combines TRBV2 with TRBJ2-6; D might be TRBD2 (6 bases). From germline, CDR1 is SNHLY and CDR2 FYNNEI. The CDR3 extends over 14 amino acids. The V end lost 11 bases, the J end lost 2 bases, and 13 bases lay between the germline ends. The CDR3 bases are TGTGCCGCCGGGGAGGCTGCTGGGGCCAACGTCCTGACTTTC. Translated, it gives CAAGEAAGANVLTF.

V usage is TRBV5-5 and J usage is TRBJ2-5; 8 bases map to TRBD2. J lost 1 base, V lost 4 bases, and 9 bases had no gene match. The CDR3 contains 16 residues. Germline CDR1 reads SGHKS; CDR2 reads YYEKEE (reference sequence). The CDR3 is CASSPRGSGGQETQYF. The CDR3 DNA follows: TGTGCCAGCAGCCCCCGGGGGAGCGGGGGCCAAGAGACCCAGTACTTC.

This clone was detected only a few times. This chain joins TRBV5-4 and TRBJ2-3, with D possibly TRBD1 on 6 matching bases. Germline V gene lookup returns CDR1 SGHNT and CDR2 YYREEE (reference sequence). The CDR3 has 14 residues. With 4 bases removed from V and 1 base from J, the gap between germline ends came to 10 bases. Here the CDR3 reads CASSVDSRTDTQYF. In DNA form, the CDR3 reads TGTGCCAGCAGCGTGGACAGCCGCACAGATACGCAGTATTTT.

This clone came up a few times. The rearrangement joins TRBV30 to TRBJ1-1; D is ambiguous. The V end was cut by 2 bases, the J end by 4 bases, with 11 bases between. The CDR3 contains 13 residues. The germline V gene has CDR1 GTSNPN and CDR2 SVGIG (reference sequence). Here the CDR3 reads CAWSTLRGTEAFF. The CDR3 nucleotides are TGTGCCTGGAGTACATTGCGGGGCACTGAAGCTTTCTTT.

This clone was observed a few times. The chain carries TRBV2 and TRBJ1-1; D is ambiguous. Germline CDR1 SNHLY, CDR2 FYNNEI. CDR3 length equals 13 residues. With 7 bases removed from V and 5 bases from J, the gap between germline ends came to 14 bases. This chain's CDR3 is CASILSRETEAFF. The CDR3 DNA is TGTGCCAGCATCCTCTCCCGAGAAACTGAAGCTTTCTTT.

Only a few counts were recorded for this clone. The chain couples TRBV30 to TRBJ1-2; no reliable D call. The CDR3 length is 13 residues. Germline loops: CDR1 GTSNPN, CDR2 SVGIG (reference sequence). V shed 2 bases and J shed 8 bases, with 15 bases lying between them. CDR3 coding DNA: TGTGCCTGGAGTCCGTCCTCGATCGGGGGCTACACCTTC. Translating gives CAWSPSSIGGYTF.

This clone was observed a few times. The CDR3 DNA is TGTGCCAGCAGCGATAGGGGACAGGGGATATATGGCTACACCTTC. Translated, it gives CASSDRGQGIYGYTF. This chain uses TRBV5-4 with TRBJ1-2; 10 positions match TRBD1. This CDR3 is 15 amino acids long. V was clipped by 4 bases and J by 5 bases; unmatched bases: 8. Germline V lookup: CDR1 SGHNT, CDR2 YYREEE (reference sequence). Full variable domain (rest looked up from reference TRBV5-4 and TRBJ1-2): ETGVTQSPTHLIKTRGQQVTLRCSSQSGHNTVSWYQQALGQGPQFIFQYYREEENGRGNFPPRFSGLQFPNYSSELNVNALELDDSALYLCASSDRGQGIYGYTFGSGTRLTVV.

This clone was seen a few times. For the CDR3, the DNA is TGCAGCGTTCAGACTAGCGGGGTTAAGAAGGAGACCCAGTACTTC. Protein sequence: CSVQTSGVKKETQYF. J is TRBJ2-5 and V is TRBV29-1; 11 positions agree with TRBD2. CDR1 and CDR2 from the germline V gene are SQVTM and ANQGSEA. The trim removed 5 bases at V and 5 bases at J, leaving 10 bases unmatched. The CDR3 spans 15 residues.

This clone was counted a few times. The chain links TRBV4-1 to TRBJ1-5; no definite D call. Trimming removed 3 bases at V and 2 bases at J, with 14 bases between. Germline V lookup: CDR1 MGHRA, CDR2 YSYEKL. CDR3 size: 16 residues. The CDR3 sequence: CASSQASGGGNQPQHF. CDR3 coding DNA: TGCGCCAGCAGCCAGGCCAGCGGCGGAGGCAATCAGCCCCAGCATTTT.